This T cell receptor (beta chain) originates from a study of regulatory T cells in long-lasting Graves disease. V gave up 0 bases and J gave up 2 bases, with 12 bases separating them. This CDR3 spans 16 amino acids. Germline V lookup: CDR1 SGHNT, CDR2 YENEEA. The time point: newly diagnosed GD, antithyroid drugs for less than 3 months. PBMC-derived RNA was used for the TCR library. Into tubes containing EDTA, approximately 9 milliliters of peripheral blood were drawn. The study, taken as a whole, reports: The study examined only peripheral blood, not thyroid tissue.

Ten or more counts support this clonotype. Its antigen is not known. TCR beta libraries were built with iRepertoire HTBI primers and Arm-PCR of CDR3 regions. Authors' processing steps: Sequenced samples collectively carried 60 to 75 TRBV and about 15 TRBJ segments. Using its own MiXCR run on the multiplex PCR reads, TCRdb lists one record per CDR3 protein. Here the V and J calls rest on TCRdb's processing, not on the authors' analysis. The data hold 400,000 to 500,000 distinct CDR3 sequences, with roughly 15% observed a single time. These same data were also listed under a study on T cells in Graves' hyperthyroidism and ophthalmopathy. That work states: A first-round RT-PCR of the TCR CDR3 used the HTBI primer set.

The sequence was collected from a woman in her thirties or forties with Graves disease. The chain has TRBV11-3 and TRBJ2-3, with TRBD2 as a possible D gene (5 bases). The sample consisted of peripheral blood mononuclear cells (PBMCs), taken at new diagnosis, from a patient treated with antithyroid drugs. Here the CDR3 reads CASSLDSNDYTDTQYF. The CDR3 nucleotides are TGTGCCAGCAGCTTAGATTCTAACGACTACACAGATACGCAGTATTTT. The whole variable domain, remainder taken from reference TRBV11-3 and TRBJ2-3, is EAGVVQSPRYKIIEKKQPVAFWCNPISGHNTLYWYLQNLGQGPELLIRYENEEAVDDSQLPKDRFSAERLKGVDSTLKIQPAELGDSAVYLCASSLDSNDYTDTQYFGPGTRLTVL.